Detailed here is one T cell receptor (beta chain). These data are taken from a study of blood T cell repertoires in COVID-19. Study summary: From the United States, Italy and Spain came samples of acute and convalescent COVID-19. The analysed material was cDNA or gDNA that came from T cells, B-cell-depleted T cells, or PBMCs.

In the original analysis: From reference gene primer amplification, estimates of nucleated cell counts were derived. Only in-frame clones appear in the TCRdb table, and some are missing; sequencing was by immunoSEQ multiplex PCR. That table furnishes V, J and clone size, whereas the DNA furnished D and trimming. The table has tens of thousands of clones, approximately 81% seen once. This clonotype was obtained from a woman aged 70-85 years in a cohort sampled during active COVID-19. The source material was peripheral blood.

The CDR3 sequence: CASSQVGAGGYFSGELFF. The CDR3 DNA is TGTGCCAGCAGCCAAGTGGGAGCGGGAGGGTATTTTAGCGGGGAGCTGTTTTTT. This chain joins TRBV4-2 and TRBJ2-2; TRBD2 agrees at 10 bases. The J segment lost 7 bases and the V segment lost 1 base, leaving 12 bases of the junction unmatched. The germline V gene encodes CDR1 LGHNA and CDR2 YNFKEQ. The CDR3 spans 18 residues.